The source of this TCR beta chain is a study of PD-1 blockade in mismatch repair-deficient tumors. Germline trimming cut 5 bases from V and 3 bases from J; bases unmatched to any gene: 8. Germline loops: CDR1 LGHNT, CDR2 FRNRAP. CDR3 length: 15 residues. TCRdb keeps only in-frame clones here, not all; method: immunoSEQ multiplex PCR. The table shows over 20,000 clones, with under 85% occurring only once. The input for sequencing was peripheral blood, taken 12 weeks after starting pembrolizumab. This TCR came from an adult with mismatch repair-deficient cancer. V and J are TRBV12-5 and TRBJ2-5; 8 bases fit TRBD1. The CDR3 spells CASGPGQGKKETQYF. CDR3 coding DNA: TGTGCTAGTGGTCCCGGACAGGGAAAAAAAGAGACCCAGTACTTC. Combining the CDR3 with reference TRBV12-5 and TRBJ2-5 gives the whole variable domain DARVTQTPRHKVTEMGQEVTMRCQPILGHNTVFWYRQTMMQGLELLAYFRNRAPLDDSGMPKDRFSAEMPDATLATLKIQPSEPRDSAVYFCASGPGQGKKETQYFGPGTRLLVL.